This T cell receptor (beta chain) was retrieved from a study of blood T cell repertoires in COVID-19. This table comes from immunoSEQ multiplex PCR, and its TCRdb copy is limited to in-frame clones, with some not included. The sample lists approximately 76,000 clones, roughly 90% seen once, with over 15% in the top ten. Germline V gives CDR1 SGHNT, CDR2 YYREEE (reference sequence). The CDR3 contains 15 residues. V dropped 7 bases and J dropped 3 bases, with 20 bases sitting between them. This rearrangement joins TRBV5-4 to TRBJ2-7; D gene ambiguous. Sequencing input: peripheral blood. The sequence was collected from a man at least 80 years old in a cohort sampled during active COVID-19. The CDR3 DNA is TGTGCCAGCGCCGTGGGTGGCGCTGGAGTCTACGAGCAGTACTTC. This encodes CASAVGGAGVYEQYF.